This entry is about one TCR beta chain. Its antigen target is currently unknown. Base-call qualities are not available, and no considerably larger clone is one nucleotide away. The junction shows trimming of 0 bases on V and 0 bases on J, plus 6 bases between the germline ends. Spanning cysteine to phenylalanine, the CDR3 consists of 16 amino acids. Left in the record is the CDR3 DNA by itself, 48 bases read in frame from the first base. In the germline V gene, CDR1 corresponds to SGHVS and CDR2 to FQNEAQ. In total, roughly 670 healthy bone marrow donors made up the cohort. At the time of sampling, every cohort member was nominally healthy, though immune exposures that went unrecorded were likely present. The donor was CMV seropositive and was included in the group of about 290 seropositive cohort members. A peripheral blood sample was collected from each donor, and TCR beta sequencing was performed on peripheral blood mononuclear cells. Genomic DNA was extracted from the blood cell samples with the Qiagen DNeasy Blood Extraction Kit.

The library was prepared using the immunoSEQ multiplex PCR assay. For the multiplex PCR, a mixture combining 60 forward primers for TCR Vbeta segments and 13 reverse primers for TCR Jbeta segments was used. Amplification of the CDR3 region of rearranged TCR beta genes was performed with a multiplex PCR assay on genomic DNA. Amplified TCR beta libraries were sequenced as 87-base-pair reads on the Illumina HiSeq System. Per the source publication's procedure: Across the roughly 700 repertoires, a later analysis counted some 81 million unique TCR beta chains, some 11 million of which were shared by at least two donors. A nearest-neighbor algorithm error-corrected the raw reads and collapsed the reads into unique sequences, merging closely related sequences to remove PCR and sequencing errors. V, D and J gene segments were assigned by aligning CDR3 sequences to IMGT reference sequences. For a sequence to be retained, at least a six-nucleotide match to both a V gene segment and a J gene segment was required. A rearrangement counted as productive if the CDR3 had no stop codons and remained in frame with V and J, and every other rearrangement counted as non-productive. CDR3 was defined according to IMGT convention as the region running from the second conserved V-encoded cysteine to the conserved J-encoded phenylalanine. In an earlier analysis of just under 600 of the donors, sequences lacking an unambiguous match to a single V gene segment were excluded. In an earlier analysis of 500 to 750 of the donors, V segments were called functional above 56.7% productive rearrangements and were called segregating when the between-donor standard deviation exceeded 5%. A statistical classification framework was built for diagnosing cytomegalovirus status from the catalog of TCR beta chain sequences. V and J gene assignment, in a later analysis, came from comparing TCR nucleotide sequences with IMGT/GENE-DB human TR gene sequences. The TCRdist pipeline was used in a later analysis to assign CDR3 sequences and most-parsimonious VDJ recombination scenarios. In a later analysis, each TCR beta chain was defined by its CDR3 amino acid sequence together with its V-gene family, and reads lacking a unique V-gene family were excluded. As a way to deal with suspected cross-contamination and a sequencing artifact, a later analysis dropped 500 to 700 nucleotide sequences that were highly shared and had low generation probability. A later analysis calculated a clonal expansion index for each public chain from normalized within-repertoire ranks of inferred template counts. A later analysis computed generation probabilities with a VDJ recombination model fitted to out-of-frame rearrangements, and checked the results against IGoR. Hypergeometric tests were used in a later analysis to score TCR-TCR, TCR-HLA and TCR-CMV co-occurrence, with a repertoire-size bias correction applied to the TCR pairs. To estimate false discovery rates, a later analysis permuted the HLA or CMV assignments 20 times. In a later analysis, co-occurring TCRs were grouped using DBSCAN, and TCRdist sequence similarity was added for clustering within HLA-allele-positive subsets. Repertoires with fewer than 30,000 or more than 120,000 public chains, plus five repertoires with anomalous nucleotide sharing, were excluded from co-occurrence clustering. What TCRdb holds here is the immuneACCESS table cut down to in-frame rearrangements. Part of the clones is not present; checked against another copy, under half of the missing clones reflect an unresolved V gene, and the others are unexplained. For V, J and clone size, that table is used; D and trimming come from the DNA. In all, the sample holds about 160,000 clones, and more than 75% of those were seen once. Together, the top ten hold about 2% of the sample.

This entry belongs to a study of cytomegalovirus exposure and HLA in healthy donors (dated by TCRdb to about 2017). Context from the whole study: An earlier analysis of some 620 of the donors reported approximately 300 Gb of sequence data and 90 million to 120 million unique TCR beta sequences obtained from approximately 180 million T cells. Approximately 330 gigabases of sequencing data and roughly 81 million unique TCR sequences made up an early release that covered 500 to 700 HLA-typed donors. Of the roughly 400 genotyped donors, approximately 81% were placed in the genetic ancestry cluster associated with self-reported Caucasian donors. The study aimed to test whether signatures of past pathogen exposure could be identified by cataloging public T cell receptors. The study profiled the T cell repertoires of fewer than 850 subjects by immunosequencing and related them to cytomegalovirus serostatus. A separate validation cohort of about 110 different subjects was used in addition to the approximately 670-subject first cohort. High-throughput TCR immunosequencing, statistical association of individual TCRs with disease status, and machine learning were combined to predict cytomegalovirus infection status. To study patterns of TCR occurrence, a later analysis re-analyzed previously published TCR beta repertoires from 666 donors and added high-resolution HLA genotyping. Rather than using new phenotypic data, the later analysis identified candidate immune exposures from TCR beta sequences and from how often those sequences occurred across donors. An earlier analysis of fewer than 750 of the donors used high-throughput TCR beta sequencing to judge whether each TCR beta V gene segment behaved as functional or pseudogenic. Donor age, sex, ethnicity and CMV serostatus were compiled alongside the repertoire data. In a later genetic analysis, genome-wide SNP genotypes for about three fifths of the 666 donors were used, and that subset was treated as a discovery cohort. Every discovery cohort repertoire had been produced on one sequencing platform. Class I and class II HLA loci were covered by the typing at four-digit resolution. The number of donors typed differed by locus, with roughly 629-640 for A, B, C, DRB1 and DQB1, 522 for DQA1, about 610 for DPA1, and some 440 for DPB1. Four to six DR-DQ haplotypes were handled as single units for association and clustering, since linkage in the cohort was strong. On average, 235,054 unique TCR beta nucleotide sequences were sequenced per donor among a few hundred genotyped donors of the cohort, with roughly 18% of those sequences being non-productive.

What the work shows at the level of the full study, not this receptor alone: An association between a missense DCLRE1C variant and V-gene and J-gene trimming of TCR beta chains was found in a later genetic analysis and replicated in an independent cohort. The earlier analysis of 587 of the donors excluded some 15 rarely observed V segments, including chromosome 9 orphons, because counts were too low. The authors suggested that the approach could potentially be generalized to other disease states and immunological phenotypes. Some IMGT-functional V segments, including TRBV6-2 and TRBV6-3, could not be told apart with the 87-base-pair reads, so those segments were excluded. A total of 150 or so TCR beta chains were listed by the study as associated with cytomegalovirus. A cluster of highly shared sequence variants was judged likely to represent a technical artifact of the sequencing pipeline. In a later analysis, about 16,000 TCR beta sequences were associated with specific HLA alleles at a false discovery rate of 0.05. Several of the top co-occurrence clusters appeared to be linked to parvovirus B19, influenza, CMV and Epstein-Barr virus, according to a later analysis. The presence/absence analyses assumed that sequencing depth was roughly uniform across donors, and that assumption may not be true. This cohort had only TCR beta chains sequenced, and the lack of alpha or paired-chain data limited which features could be detected. Compared with the roughly 720-donor mean, donors in an Asian-associated ancestry cluster had fewer N-insertions in productive TCRs, according to a later genetic analysis. For the cohort, immune exposure information was limited to CMV serostatus. The classifier was reported to diagnose cytomegalovirus status with high specificity and sensitivity in both the original cohort and the validation cohort. Linkage disequilibrium might explain the correlated functional status among segregating V segments, but an unknown experimental factor could not be ruled out. Because some donors lacked HLA typing at each locus, the association tests relied only on the typed subset. When HLA alleles, especially DR and DQ, strongly co-occurred, TCR associations were difficult to assign to individual alleles. A further reported finding was that TCR beta sequences accurately predicted the HLA-A and HLA-B alleles for most subjects in the first cohort. Compared with equally common non-associated chains, HLA-associated TCR beta chains in a later analysis were more clonally expanded and had lower generation probabilities. Across donors, most TCR sequences were observed very rarely, whereas some public TCRs were present in many individuals. Three of the identified cytomegalovirus-associated TCR beta chains were confirmed in vitro to be specific for cytomegalovirus antigens. According to a later analysis, most CMV-associated TCR beta chains appeared to be HLA-restricted, and the HLA associations seemed to be driven largely by CMV exposure. An earlier analysis of approximately 590 of the donors showed that most TCR beta V segments appeared in productive rearrangements either about 87% or about 30% of the time, which broadly matched IMGT annotations. A later analysis found that TCR association rates varied across HLA loci, with DRB1 alleles showing the most associated TCRs and HLA-C alleles the fewest.

Material for sequencing was PBMCs. The clonotype was recovered from a man between 18 and 29 years old in good health and CMV-seropositive. The sequence is built from TRBV7-8 and TRBJ2-6; the D segment cannot be called with confidence. The sequence in DNA is TGTGCCAGCAGCTTAGCTGGAGTCTCTGGGGCCAACGTCCTGACTTTC. Its protein is CASSLAGVSGANVLTF.